The 24 T cell receptor beta chains given below trace back to one sample, sequenced in a study of cytomegalovirus exposure and HLA in healthy donors. The study ran its PCR with 60 Vbeta and 13 Jbeta primers. Assay used: immunoSEQ multiplex PCR; TCRdb lists only in-frame clones, some missing. Here the sample spans 90,000 to 120,000 clones, approximately 78% being singletons. Sequencing was carried out using PBMCs. The receptors here all came from a woman in her 40s in good health and CMV-seronegative.

The chain couples TRBV27 to TRBJ2-1; D gene uncertain. The germline V and J ends were trimmed by 2 bases and 6 bases, with 8 bases remaining between them. The germline CDR1 and CDR2 sequences are MNHEY and SMNVEV (reference sequence). This CDR3 is 13 amino acids long. The CDR3 loop is CASSLPESNEQFF. CDR3 bases: TGTGCCAGCAGTTTACCGGAGAGCAATGAGCAGTTCTTC.

This clone showed up just a few times. The rearrangement uses TRBV5-1 and TRBJ2-7; no clear D. From germline, CDR1 is SGHRS and CDR2 YFSETQ. V was pared by 6 bases and J by 2 bases, with 15 bases between. CDR3 size: 14 residues. This chain's CDR3 is CASTSEVAAYEQYF. CDR3 in DNA: TGCGCCAGCACCAGCGAAGTGGCAGCCTACGAGCAGTACTTC.

This sequence joins TRBV11-2 and TRBJ2-1; 12 bases agree with TRBD2. Trimming at V came to 1 base and at J to 5 bases, leaving 6 bases not matched to a gene. The germline V gene has CDR1 SGHAT and CDR2 FQNNGV. This CDR3 comprises 17 residues. This CDR3 reads CASSLGLAGVFNNEQFF. The CDR3 DNA follows: TGTGCCAGCAGCTTAGGACTAGCGGGAGTGTTTAACAATGAGCAGTTCTTC.

This chain's CDR3 is CASSDPLSGRGGELFF. Written as DNA, the CDR3 is TGTGCCAGCAGTGACCCCCTTAGCGGGAGGGGAGGGGAGCTGTTTTTT. This rearrangement joins TRBV6-1 to TRBJ2-2, with 11 bases fitting TRBD2. Germline-derived CDR1 and CDR2 are MNHNS and SASEGT. The ends lost 3 bases at V and 8 bases at J; junction bases unmatched: 8. This CDR3 spans 16 amino acids.

This chain uses TRBV7-8 with TRBJ2-7; D is perhaps TRBD1 (7 bases). This CDR3 region has 14 residues. Germline V gene data show CDR1 as SGHVS and CDR2 as FQNEAQ. Trimming shortened V by 5 bases and J by 5 bases, and 16 bases separated the two germline ends. CDR3 amino acids: CASSPRQGGDEQYF. CDR3 sequence (DNA): TGTGCCAGCAGCCCACGACAGGGAGGTGACGAGCAGTACTTC.

This chain uses TRBV7-2 with TRBJ2-3; tentative D call: TRBD1 (5 bases). CDR3 length: 13 amino acids. Germline values: CDR1 SGHTA, CDR2 FQGNSA. V was cut by 2 bases and J by 6 bases, with 9 bases left in between. The CDR3 spells CASSLIAGDTQYF. The CDR3 bases are TGTGCCAGCAGCTTAATTGCAGGGGATACGCAGTATTTT. Full variable domain (outside the CDR3, taken from reference TRBV7-2 and TRBJ2-3): GAGVSQSPSNKVTEKGKDVELRCDPISGHTALYWYRQSLGQGLEFLIYFQGNSAPDKSGLPSDRFSAERTGGSVSTLTIQRTQQEDSAVYLCASSLIAGDTQYFGPGTRLTVL.

The chain recombines TRBV7-2 with TRBJ2-3; 8 bases are shared with TRBD2. The CDR3 has 13 residues. Germline loops: CDR1 SGHTA, CDR2 FQGNSA. With 2 bases clipped from V and 8 bases from J, the junction kept 3 bases outside the gene matches. CDR3 protein: CASSLPAGGTQYF. In DNA form, the CDR3 reads TGTGCCAGCAGCTTACCGGCGGGAGGTACGCAGTATTTT. Full variable domain (remainder filled in from reference TRBV7-2 and TRBJ2-3): GAGVSQSPSNKVTEKGKDVELRCDPISGHTALYWYRQSLGQGLEFLIYFQGNSAPDKSGLPSDRFSAERTGGSVSTLTIQRTQQEDSAVYLCASSLPAGGTQYFGPGTRLTVL.

This rearrangement joins TRBV11-3 to TRBJ2-2; 10 nucleotides align to TRBD1. Trimming cost V 5 bases and J 0 bases; bases outside gene matches: 3. This CDR3 is 16 amino acids long. Germline loops: CDR1 SGHNT, CDR2 YENEEA. The CDR3 DNA is TGTGCCAGCAGCAGGGGACAGGGGACGAACACCGGGGAGCTGTTTTTT. It encodes CASSRGQGTNTGELFF.

In this sample, this clone turned up a few times. The V and J genes are TRBV10-2 and TRBJ2-7; 10 bases agree with TRBD1. The CDR3 spans 16 residues. Per the germline V gene, CDR1 is WSHSY and CDR2 is SAAADI. Germline trimming cut 3 bases from V and 0 bases from J; bases unmatched to any gene: 5. The DNA for the CDR3 is TGCGCCAGCAGTGACTGGGGACAGGGGATCTCCTACGAGCAGTACTTC. Amino acids: CASSDWGQGISYEQYF.

This chain connects TRBV11-3 to TRBJ2-3; possible D gene TRBD1, 6 bases. V lost 3 bases, J lost 0 bases, and 10 bases lay in between. The V gene's germline CDR1 is SGHNT and CDR2 YENEEA. The CDR3 contains 15 residues. The CDR3 region has the DNA TGTGCCAGCAGCTTGGACAGTTCTAGCACAGATACGCAGTATTTT. It translates to CASSLDSSSTDTQYF.

This clone has only a few counts. V and J are TRBV6-5 and TRBJ2-7, with 14 nucleotides matching TRBD2. CDR3 length: 15 residues. The germline gives CDR1 MNHEY, CDR2 SVGAGI. V was clipped by 4 bases and J by 4 bases; unmatched bases: 3. CDR3: CASSSRTSGRYEQYF. The CDR3 nucleotides are TGTGCCAGCAGTTCCAGGACTAGCGGGAGGTACGAGCAGTACTTC.

The chain uses TRBV7-9 and TRBJ1-2; D gene uncertain. The CDR3 is made up of 19 amino acids. CDR1 and CDR2 from the germline V gene are SEHNR and FQNEAQ (reference sequence). V was clipped by 0 bases and J by 10 bases, with 30 bases between them. CDR3 DNA: TGTGCCAGCAGCTTAGCCCATCGGCCAACCGTCATCCAGGCTAATACCTACACCTTC. Protein product: CASSLAHRPTVIQANTYTF. The complete variable domain, with remaining parts taken from reference TRBV7-9 and TRBJ1-2, reads DTGVSQNPRHKITKRGQNVTFRCDPISEHNRLYWYRQTLGQGPEFLTYFQNEAQLEKSRLLSDRFSAERPKGSFSTLEIQRTEQGDSAMYLCASSLAHRPTVIQANTYTFGSGTRLTVV.

The chain joins TRBV7-9 to TRBJ2-1; 10 bases align to TRBD2. J gave up 2 bases and V 5 bases, and 6 bases lay outside the gene matches. Germline CDR1 SEHNR, CDR2 FQNEAQ (reference sequence). The CDR3 extends over 16 amino acids. CDR3 coding DNA: TGTGCCAGCAGCCCTACACTAGCGGGGACCTACAATGAGCAGTTCTTC. This codes for CASSPTLAGTYNEQFF.

The V call is TRBV4-3, the J call TRBJ2-2; TRBD2 might be the D (5 bases). The CDR3 totals 15 residues. Between the trimmed V and J ends, which lost 1 base and 1 base, there was a span of 7 bases. Germline-derived CDR1 and CDR2 are LGHNA and YSLEER. The CDR3 DNA reads TGCGCCAGCAGCCAAGCTAGCCTGAACACCGGGGAGCTGTTTTTT. Translation: CASSQASLNTGELFF.

This sequence joins TRBV2 and TRBJ1-1; D is possibly TRBD1 (5 bases). V was cut by 6 bases and J by 0 bases, with 8 bases left in between. The CDR3 loop spans 13 amino acids. Per the germline V gene, CDR1 is SNHLY and CDR2 is FYNNEI. Here the CDR3 DNA reads TGTGCCAGCAGGGACACCCTGAACACTGAAGCTTTCTTT. This sequence encodes CASRDTLNTEAFF.

As DNA, the CDR3 is TGCGCCAGCAGCCAACGAGGGGGGCAGGACAGGGTTCTGTTTTTT. This codes for CASSQRGGQDRVLFF. The V gene is TRBV5-1, the J gene TRBJ1-4; 8 nucleotides align to TRBD1. Per germline, CDR1 SGHRS and CDR2 YFSETQ. The CDR3 extends over 15 amino acids. Trimming removed 4 bases from V and 14 bases from J; junction bases left unmatched: 16.

The gene calls are TRBV13 and TRBJ1-1; D unclear. V shed 5 bases and J shed 8 bases, with 18 bases lying between them. The germline V gene encodes CDR1 PRHDT and CDR2 FYEKMQ (reference sequence). The CDR3 sequence is 14 residues long. CDR3 DNA: TGTGCCAGCAGCCCGACGATGCGGGCAACAGAAGCTTTCTTT. Its translation is CASSPTMRATEAFF.

This clone was seen a few times. CDR3 protein: CASSQRTGISEAFF. The CDR3, as DNA: TGCGCCAGCAGCCAGAGAACAGGGATCTCTGAAGCTTTCTTT. The V and J genes are TRBV4-1 and TRBJ1-1; possible D gene TRBD1, 6 bases. CDR3 size: 14 residues. Germline CDR1 is MGHRA and CDR2 is YSYEKL. Between the trimmed V and J ends, which lost 3 bases and 6 bases, there was a span of 14 bases.

The table lists this clone with a few counts. Mismatch with germline at one junction end may stem from a read error. The rearrangement uses TRBV6-5 and TRBJ1-1; D is undetermined. Germline V lookup: CDR1 MNHEY, CDR2 SVGAGI. This CDR3 spans 14 amino acids. In DNA, the CDR3 is TGTGCCATCAGTGAGAACGGGGAGAACACTGAAGCTTTCTTT. Translated, it gives CAISENGENTEAFF.

V gene TRBV7-8 combines with J gene TRBJ1-5; D is perhaps TRBD1 (5 bases). Deletions cut 3 bases from V and 5 bases from J, with 11 bases between. Germline V gene lookup returns CDR1 SGHVS and CDR2 FQNEAQ. The CDR3 runs 14 residues. The CDR3 DNA is TGTGCCAGCAGCTTGCCAGGGCTGTATCAGCCCCAGCATTTT. It encodes CASSLPGLYQPQHF.

The chain carries TRBV5-1 and TRBJ2-5; 9 positions agree with TRBD1. J gave up 5 bases and V 4 bases, and 6 bases lay outside the gene matches. This CDR3 has 14 amino acids. Germline CDR1 SGHRS, CDR2 YFSETQ. The CDR3 protein is CASSLGTGWETQYF. For the CDR3, the DNA is TGCGCCAGCAGCCTAGGGACAGGGTGGGAGACCCAGTACTTC.

This chain links TRBV9 with TRBJ1-2, with 10 bases that match TRBD1. Germline trimming cut 4 bases from V and 4 bases from J; bases unmatched to any gene: 7. Germline V gene sequence: CDR1 SGDLS, CDR2 YYNGEE. This CDR3 is built from 15 residues. CDR3 region: CASSPRDRGSYGYTF. The CDR3 bases are TGTGCCAGCAGCCCCCGGGACAGGGGTAGCTATGGCTACACCTTC.

The chain uses TRBV5-8 and TRBJ2-1; 7 nucleotides match TRBD2. Germline lookup yields CDR1 SGHTS and CDR2 YDEGEE. The CDR3 is made up of 16 amino acids. Losses at the gene ends were 4 bases for V and 10 bases for J; bases not matched to a gene: 17. The CDR3 DNA reads as TGTGCCAGCAGCCTAGCGCGGGACTACCTAGGCCGCGAGCAGTTCTTC. Translating it yields CASSLARDYLGREQFF.

In the case of this clone: One junction end disagrees with the germline gene, perhaps due to a read error. This chain uses TRBV7-7 with TRBJ2-1, with 9 bases matching TRBD1. The CDR3 sequence is 16 residues long. Germline V lookup: CDR1 SSHAT, CDR2 FNYEAQ (reference sequence). The CDR3 DNA is TGTGCTAGCAGCCCTGTCCCACAGGGGGCGGTTGATGAGCAGTTCTTC. Translating it yields CASSPVPQGAVDEQFF.